This T cell receptor (beta chain) was retrieved from a study of cytomegalovirus exposure and HLA in healthy donors (dated by TCRdb to about 2017). Turning to the overall study: In an earlier analysis of under 600 of the donors, around 300 Gb of sequence data and approximately 120 million unique TCR beta sequences from about 190 million T cells were reported. To predict cytomegalovirus infection status, the study combined high-throughput TCR immunosequencing, statistical association of individual TCRs with disease status, and machine learning. In a later analysis, previously published TCR beta repertoires from 600 to 850 donors were re-analyzed and high-resolution HLA genotyping was added so that TCR occurrence patterns could be studied. Class I and class II HLA loci were covered by the typing at four-digit resolution. The aim of the study was to test whether cataloging public T cell receptors could identify signatures of past pathogen exposure. An early release that covered roughly 600 HLA-typed donors contained about 300 gigabases of sequencing data and around 80 million unique TCR sequences. In the later analysis, no new phenotypic data were used to find candidate immune exposures; instead, reliance was placed on TCR beta sequences and their occurrence across donors. In addition to the first cohort of approximately 650 subjects, a separate validation cohort of 130 or so different subjects was used. Donor age, sex, ethnicity and CMV serostatus were compiled alongside the repertoire data. The study used immunosequencing to profile the T cell repertoires of 670 or so subjects and linked those repertoires to cytomegalovirus serostatus. The genetic ancestry cluster associated with self-reported Caucasian donors included roughly four fifths of the roughly 360 genotyped donors. The number of donors typed differed by locus, with about 629-630 for A, B, C, DRB1 and DQB1, around 520 for DQA1, 600 to 610 for DPA1, and approximately 470 for DPB1. An earlier analysis of around 640 of the donors used high-throughput TCR beta sequencing to judge whether each TCR beta V gene segment behaved as functional or pseudogenic. All discovery cohort repertoires had been generated on a single sequencing platform. Across approximately 420 genotyped donors of the cohort, an average of approximately 240,000 unique TCR beta nucleotide sequences per donor were sequenced, and about a sixth of those sequences were non-productive. Because of strong linkage in the cohort, a handful of DR-DQ haplotypes were treated as single units for association and clustering. Genome-wide SNP genotypes for about three fifths of the roughly 670 donors were used in a later genetic analysis, which treated that subset as a discovery cohort.

General conclusions and limits of the study: In this cohort, only TCR beta chains were sequenced, and detectable features were limited by the absence of alpha or paired-chain data. While some public TCRs were present in many individuals, most TCR sequences turned up only very rarely across donors. Because the 87-base-pair reads could not distinguish some IMGT-functional V segments, including TRBV6-2 and TRBV6-3, those segments were excluded. In a later analysis, HLA-associated TCR beta chains were found to be more clonally expanded and to have lower generation probabilities than equally common non-associated chains. The earlier analysis of about 600 of the donors excluded approximately 17 rarely observed V segments, including chromosome 9 orphons, because counts were too low. The study listed 150 to 200 TCR beta chains as associated with cytomegalovirus. In an earlier analysis of approximately 590 of the donors, most TCR beta V segments appeared in productive rearrangements about 87% or about 30% of the time, broadly matching IMGT annotations. In a later analysis, most CMV-associated TCR beta chains were found to appear HLA-restricted, with HLA associations seemingly driven largely by CMV exposure. According to a later genetic analysis, donors in an Asian-associated ancestry cluster had fewer N-insertions in productive TCRs than the approximately 690-donor mean. A further reported finding was that TCR beta sequences accurately predicted the HLA-A and HLA-B alleles for most subjects in the first cohort. The sequencing pipeline was judged likely to have produced a cluster of highly shared sequence variants as a technical artifact. Sequencing depth was assumed to be roughly uniform across donors in the presence/absence analyses, though that assumption may not hold. In a later analysis, several top co-occurrence clusters were reported to appear linked to parvovirus B19, influenza, CMV and Epstein-Barr virus. In vitro tests confirmed that a few of the cytomegalovirus-associated TCR beta chains recognize cytomegalovirus antigens. The only immune exposure information available for the cohort was CMV serostatus. Strong co-occurrence of HLA alleles, especially DR and DQ, made assigning TCR associations to individual alleles difficult. Correlated functional status among segregating V segments might be attributable to linkage disequilibrium, but an unknown experimental factor could not be ruled out. A later analysis found that TCR association rates varied across HLA loci, with DRB1 alleles showing the most associated TCRs and HLA-C alleles the fewest. It was suggested by the authors that the approach could potentially be generalized to other disease states and immunological phenotypes. In a later analysis, about 17,000 TCR beta sequences were associated with specific HLA alleles at a false discovery rate of 0.05. Because some donors lacked HLA typing at each locus, the association tests relied only on the typed subset. An association between a missense DCLRE1C variant and V-gene and J-gene trimming of TCR beta chains was found in a later genetic analysis and replicated in an independent cohort. In both the original and validation cohorts, the classifier was reported to diagnose cytomegalovirus status with high specificity and sensitivity.

Library preparation used the immunoSEQ multiplex PCR assay. For the multiplex PCR, a mixture combining 60 forward primers for TCR Vbeta segments and 13 reverse primers for TCR Jbeta segments was used. Amplification of the CDR3 region of rearranged TCR beta genes was performed with a multiplex PCR assay on genomic DNA. On the Illumina HiSeq System, the amplified TCR beta libraries were sequenced as 87-base-pair reads. The authors' analysis ran thus. In a later analysis, 70 million to 95 million unique TCR beta chains were counted across the 690 or so repertoires, and about 9.9 million of these chains were shared by at least two donors. A nearest-neighbor algorithm error-corrected the raw reads and collapsed the reads into unique sequences, merging closely related sequences to remove PCR and sequencing errors. Alignment of CDR3 sequences to IMGT reference sequences was used to assign V, D and J gene segments. For a sequence to be retained, a match of at least six nucleotides to both a V gene segment and a J gene segment was required. Rearrangements were classified as productive when the CDR3 lacked stop codons and remained in frame with V and J, and all other rearrangements were classified as non-productive. Following IMGT convention, CDR3 was defined as the stretch from the second conserved V-encoded cysteine up to the conserved J-encoded phenylalanine. The earlier analysis of fewer than 750 of the donors excluded sequences that lacked an unambiguous match to a single V gene segment. An earlier analysis of 587 of the donors called V segments functional above 56.7% productive rearrangements and segregating when the between-donor standard deviation exceeded 5%. A statistical classification framework was built for diagnosing cytomegalovirus status from the catalog of TCR beta chain sequences. A later analysis assigned V and J genes by comparing TCR nucleotide sequences with IMGT/GENE-DB human TR gene sequences. In a later analysis, CDR3 sequences and most-parsimonious VDJ recombination scenarios were assigned using the TCRdist pipeline. In a later analysis, every TCR beta chain was defined by the combination of its CDR3 amino acid sequence and its V-gene family, and reads without a unique V-gene family were dropped. A later analysis removed several hundred highly shared, low-generation-probability nucleotide sequences to deal with suspected cross-contamination and a sequencing artifact. In a later analysis, a clonal expansion index was calculated for each public chain from normalized within-repertoire ranks of inferred template counts. Generation probabilities in a later analysis came from a VDJ recombination model fitted to out-of-frame rearrangements, and those results were checked against IGoR. Hypergeometric tests were used in a later analysis to score TCR-TCR, TCR-HLA and TCR-CMV co-occurrence, with a repertoire-size bias correction applied to the TCR pairs. In a later analysis, false discovery rates were estimated by permuting HLA or CMV assignments 20 times. In a later analysis, co-occurring TCRs were grouped using DBSCAN, with TCRdist sequence similarity added in when clustering inside HLA-allele-positive subsets. For co-occurrence clustering, repertoires with fewer than 30,000 or more than 120,000 public chains were excluded, along with roughly five repertoires with anomalous nucleotide sharing. TCRdb retrieved this table from immuneACCESS and kept in-frame rearrangements only. Not all clones are present; in checked studies, unresolved V genes account for under half, and no reason is known for the remainder. V, J and clone size derive from that table, while D and trimming were established from the DNA sequence. In all, the sample holds under 200,000 clones, and 75% to 90% of those were seen once. The leading ten clones occupy around 0.3% of the sample.

For this clone: The antigen this receptor binds is unknown. Qualities for individual bases were not recorded, and no much larger clone is one base off.

The cohort comprised under 700 healthy bone marrow donors. All cohort members were sampled while nominally healthy, although unrecorded immune exposures were likely present. The donor was CMV seronegative and was included in the group of a few hundred seronegative cohort members. A peripheral blood sample was collected from each donor, and TCR beta sequencing was performed on peripheral blood mononuclear cells. The Qiagen DNeasy Blood Extraction Kit was used to extract genomic DNA from the blood cell samples. V is clipped by 0 bases and J by 10 bases, and the sequence between their germline boundaries is 14 bases long. The CDR3 runs 14 residues from the cysteine to the phenylalanine. Of all the DNA, just the CDR3 is kept, 42 bases in frame from base 1. Based on the germline V gene, the CDR1 and CDR2 sequences are SGHRS and YFSETQ.

Sequencing input: PBMCs. The V and J genes are TRBV5-1 and TRBJ2-1; the D gene is perhaps TRBD2, on 5 matching bases. This receptor was taken from a woman aged 25 to 39 in good health and CMV-seronegative. This receptor has the CDR3 CASSLVATAYEQFF. In nucleotides, the sequence is TGCGCCAGCAGCTTGGTAGCGACGGCGTACGAGCAGTTCTTC. Outside the CDR3, residues come from the reference TRBV5-1 and TRBJ2-1 proteins, so the full variable domain is: KAGVTQTPRYLIKTRGQQVTLSCSPISGHRSVSWYQQTPGQGLQFLFEYFSETQRNKGNFPGRFSGRQFSNSRSEMNVSTLELGDSALYLCASSLVATAYEQFFGPGTRLTVL.